This T cell receptor (beta chain) was obtained from a study of OX40 agonist ivuxolimab in advanced cancers. Across the study: While on treatment, patients had intravenous ivuxolimab at 0.01 to 10 mg/kg every 2 weeks. Hepatocellular carcinoma, melanoma, renal cell or head and neck cancer affected the dose-escalation patients. Cohort: approximately 83% men, mean age around 61, aged roughly 20 to 79. Points from the study as a whole: At 0.1 to 3.0 mg/kg and by week 6, CD4+ and CD8+ T cells in the blood had expanded clonally.

This table comes from immunoSEQ multiplex PCR, and its TCRdb copy is limited to in-frame clones, with some not included. The sample records tens of thousands of clones, 85% being singletons. With regard to this clone: What it recognizes is unknown.

V lost 3 bases, J lost 0 bases, and 9 bases lay in between. This CDR3 is built from 15 residues. CDR1 is SGHTA and CDR2 is FQGNSA in the germline V gene. The sample was CD4+ or CD8+ T cells sorted from blood, taken in a trial of the OX40 agonist ivuxolimab. This TCR derives from an adult with an advanced solid tumor such as melanoma, head and neck, liver or kidney cancer. This sequence joins TRBV7-2 and TRBJ1-3, with D possibly being TRBD1 (5 bases). CDR3 sequence (DNA): TGTGCCAGCAGCTTGACAGCGGGCTCTGGAAACACCATATATTTT. Translated, it gives CASSLTAGSGNTIYF.